This TCR beta chain derives from a study of CD8 T cell repertoires and HIV-1 epitope variants. The method was immunoSEQ multiplex PCR; TCRdb's version includes in-frame clones alone and lacks a portion of them. The sample holds 95,000 or so clones, around 67% seen once. V was shortened by 3 bases and J by 0 bases, with 11 bases between the two germline ends. CDR1 LGHNA and CDR2 YSLEER come from the germline V gene. CDR3 length equals 15 residues. This sequence joins TRBV4-3 and TRBJ1-2; a weak D match, TRBD1 (5 bases). Sequenced input: uncultured baseline CD8+ T cells from peripheral blood mononuclear cells (PBMCs). The origin of this receptor is a male donor with HIV. CDR3 nucleotide sequence: TGCGCCAGCAGCCAGTCTTTGACAGCTAACTATGGCTACACCTTC. Translated, it gives CASSQSLTANYGYTF.